This T cell receptor beta chain was captured in a study of shared T cell receptors in the human thymus. The CDR3 is 14 residues long. Germline V gene lookup returns CDR1 LGHNA and CDR2 YSLEER. V shed 2 bases and J shed 4 bases, with 9 bases lying between them. The table came from immunoSEQ multiplex PCR; TCRdb's copy has only in-frame clones and leaves some out. The table lists just under 550,000 clones, approximately 80% of them singletons. In addition, the sample was reused for a study of human thymus T cells.

The chain couples TRBV4-3 to TRBJ1-3; D gene ambiguous. The sample taken for sequencing was thymocytes. The source of this sequence is a boy less than two years old with a congenital heart defect. The CDR3 nucleotides are TGCGCCAGCAGCCAACCGGGGTCCGGAAACACCATATATTTT. Residues: CASSQPGSGNTIYF.